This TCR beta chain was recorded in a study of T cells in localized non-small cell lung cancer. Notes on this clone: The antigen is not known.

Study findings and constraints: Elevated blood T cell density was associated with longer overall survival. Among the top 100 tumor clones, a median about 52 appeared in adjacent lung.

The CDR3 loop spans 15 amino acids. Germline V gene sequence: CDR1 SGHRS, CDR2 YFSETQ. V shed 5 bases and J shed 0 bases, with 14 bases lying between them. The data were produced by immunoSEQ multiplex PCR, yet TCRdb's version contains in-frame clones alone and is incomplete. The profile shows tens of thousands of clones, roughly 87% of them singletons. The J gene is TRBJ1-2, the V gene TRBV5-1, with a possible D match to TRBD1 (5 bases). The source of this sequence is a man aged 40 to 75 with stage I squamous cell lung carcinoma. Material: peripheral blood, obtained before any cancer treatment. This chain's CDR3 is CASSPQTATNYGYTF. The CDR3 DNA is TGCGCCAGCAGTCCACAGACAGCCACTAACTATGGCTACACCTTC.